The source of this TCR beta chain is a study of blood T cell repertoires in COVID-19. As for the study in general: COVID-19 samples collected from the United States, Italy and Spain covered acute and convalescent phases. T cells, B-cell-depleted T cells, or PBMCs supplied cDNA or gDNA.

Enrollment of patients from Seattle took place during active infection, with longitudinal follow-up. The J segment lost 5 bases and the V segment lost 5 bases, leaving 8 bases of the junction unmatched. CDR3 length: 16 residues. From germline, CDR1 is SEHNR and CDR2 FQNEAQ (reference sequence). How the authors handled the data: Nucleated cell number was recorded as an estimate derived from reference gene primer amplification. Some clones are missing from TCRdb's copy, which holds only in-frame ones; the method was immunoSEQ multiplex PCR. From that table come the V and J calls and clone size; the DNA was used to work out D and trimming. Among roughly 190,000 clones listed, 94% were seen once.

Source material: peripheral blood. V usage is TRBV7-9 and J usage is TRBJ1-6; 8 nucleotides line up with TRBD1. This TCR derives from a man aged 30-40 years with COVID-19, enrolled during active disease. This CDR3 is CASSPGPGQDNSPLHF. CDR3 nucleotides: TGTGCCAGCAGCCCTGGGCCGGGACAGGATAATTCACCCCTCCACTTT.